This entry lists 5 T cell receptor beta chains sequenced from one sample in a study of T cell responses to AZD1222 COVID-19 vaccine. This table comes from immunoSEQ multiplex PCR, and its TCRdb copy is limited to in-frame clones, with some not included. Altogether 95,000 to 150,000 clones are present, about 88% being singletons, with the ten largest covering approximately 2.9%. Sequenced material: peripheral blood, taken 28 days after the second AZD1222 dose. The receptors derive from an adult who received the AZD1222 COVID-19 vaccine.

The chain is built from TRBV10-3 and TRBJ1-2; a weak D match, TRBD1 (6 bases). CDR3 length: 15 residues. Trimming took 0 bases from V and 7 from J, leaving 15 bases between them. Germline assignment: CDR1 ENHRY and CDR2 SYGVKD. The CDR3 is CAISESGGRPGGYTF. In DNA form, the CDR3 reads TGTGCCATCAGTGAGTCTGGGGGGCGGCCAGGTGGCTACACCTTC.

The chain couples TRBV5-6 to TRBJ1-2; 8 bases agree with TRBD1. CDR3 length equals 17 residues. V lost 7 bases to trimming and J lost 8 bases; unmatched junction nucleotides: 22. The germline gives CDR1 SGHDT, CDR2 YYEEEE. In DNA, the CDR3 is TGTGCCAGCTGTGCCTTGACAGGGGCACTCCTACTACACGGCTACACCTTC. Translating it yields CASCALTGALLLHGYTF.

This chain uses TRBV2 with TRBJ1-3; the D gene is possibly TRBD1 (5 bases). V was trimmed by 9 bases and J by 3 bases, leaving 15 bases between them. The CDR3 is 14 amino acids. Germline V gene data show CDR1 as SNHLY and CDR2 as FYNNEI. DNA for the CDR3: TGTGCCAGTCGGACATCTAGGTATGGAAACACCATATATTTT. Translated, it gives CASRTSRYGNTIYF.

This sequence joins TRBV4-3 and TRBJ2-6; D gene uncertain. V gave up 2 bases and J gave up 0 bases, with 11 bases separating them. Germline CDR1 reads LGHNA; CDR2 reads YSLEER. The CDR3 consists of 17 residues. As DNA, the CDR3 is TGCGCCAGCAGCCAAAACCCTAGAGGCTCTGGGGCCAACGTCCTGACTTTC. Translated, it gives CASSQNPRGSGANVLTF.

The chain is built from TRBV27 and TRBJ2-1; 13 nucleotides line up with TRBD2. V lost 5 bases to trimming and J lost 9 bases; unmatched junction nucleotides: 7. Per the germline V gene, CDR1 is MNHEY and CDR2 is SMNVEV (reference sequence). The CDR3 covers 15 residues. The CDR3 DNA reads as TGTGCCAGCAGTCCGACTAGCGGGGGGACCGCTGAGCAGTTCTTC. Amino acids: CASSPTSGGTAEQFF.